A single sample is the source of the 22 T cell receptor beta chains below, sequenced in a study of blood T cells in healthy people across ages. A sample-barcoded 5' primer and a J-beta primer mix were used in a second PCR of about 7 to 12 cycles. One entry per CDR3 protein results from TCRdb running MiXCR on the 5' RACE reads. There are 1.5 million or so distinct CDR3 sequences in the sample; approximately 43% occur only once, and around 4% lies in the top ten. Sequencing was done on a sample of blood. The receptors were gathered from a woman between 18 and 29 years old in good health.

The J gene is TRBJ2-5, the V gene TRBV6-1; the D is unclear. Germline V lookup: CDR1 MNHNS, CDR2 SASEGT. The CDR3 has 15 amino acids. V lost 1 base and J 11 bases, leaving 20 bases between the germline ends. The CDR3 loop is CASSEGSVIRNEQYF. In DNA form, the CDR3 reads TGTGCCAGCAGTGAAGGCTCCGTTATTCGGAATGAGCAGTACTTC.

This clonotype was observed a few times. This chain connects TRBV21-1 to TRBJ2-5. TRBV21-1 is a pseudogene. The CDR3 is 10 amino acids. As DNA, the CDR3 is TGTGCCAGCACGGAAGAGACCCAGTACTTC. It is translated as CASTEETQYF.

The rearrangement uses TRBV7-9 and TRBJ2-5; 12 bases fit TRBD2. Germline loops: CDR1 SEHNR, CDR2 FQNEAQ (reference sequence). Unmatched junction bases numbered 3, after V lost 2 bases and J lost 5 bases. The CDR3 spans 15 residues. The CDR3 is CASSLTSGGHETQYF. CDR3 nucleotide sequence: TGTGCCAGCAGCTTAACTAGCGGGGGGCACGAGACCCAGTACTTC.

In regard to this clonotype: With a much larger clone just one base away, this may be a read error. The chain couples TRBV4-1 to TRBJ2-1; a weak D match, TRBD2 (5 bases). With the DNA end fitting TRBJ2-7 better, the J assignment may be wrong. The germline CDR1 and CDR2 sequences are MGHRA and YSYEKL. The CDR3 loop spans 16 amino acids. CDR3 coding DNA: TGCGCCAGCAGCCAAGACGGGGTGAGCTCCTACAATGAGCAGTACTTC. Translated: CASSQDGVSSYNEQYF.

This clonotype has just a few counts. The J gene is TRBJ1-2, the V gene TRBV7-2; D perhaps matches TRBD1 (5 bases). Trimming pared 7 bases from V and 4 bases from J, leaving 16 bases between. The CDR3 sequence is 14 residues long. CDR1 is SGHTA, CDR2 FQGNSA, per germline. CDR3 in amino acids: CASTHGGSVYGYTF. The CDR3, as DNA: TGTGCCAGCACGCACGGGGGATCTGTCTATGGCTACACCTTC.

This clonotype turned up a few times. The junction shows a germline mismatch at one end, possibly a read error. The chain employs TRBV20-1 and TRBJ2-1; 7 bases agree with TRBD2. The germline V gene has CDR1 DFQATT and CDR2 SNEGSKA (reference sequence). The CDR3 totals 13 residues. This CDR3 is CSARFSSGNGQFF. The CDR3 nucleotides read TGCAGTGCTAGATTCTCTAGCGGTAATGGGCAGTTCTTC.

This clonotype was recorded a few times. In DNA form, the CDR3 reads TGCGCCAGCAGCCAAGCGGCGGAGACCCAGTACTTC. Translating gives CASSQAAETQYF. The V call is TRBV4-1, the J call TRBJ2-5; unclear D gene. This CDR3 comprises 12 residues. Germline CDR1 MGHRA, CDR2 YSYEKL. Trimming removed 1 base from V and 5 bases from J, with 5 bases in between.

This clonotype was detected only a few times. The J gene is TRBJ2-7, the V gene TRBV2; TRBD2 matches at 10 bases. Germline-derived CDR1 and CDR2 are SNHLY and FYNNEI. CDR3 length: 15 amino acids. Germline trimming cut 4 bases from V and 0 bases from J; bases unmatched to any gene: 3. The CDR3 reads CASSGGTSVSYEQYF. Here the CDR3 DNA reads TGTGCCAGCAGTGGTGGGACTAGCGTCTCCTACGAGCAGTACTTC. Full variable domain (outside the CDR3, taken from reference TRBV2 and TRBJ2-7): EPEVTQTPSHQVTQMGQEVILRCVPISNHLYFYWYRQILGQKVEFLVSFYNNEISEKSEIFDDQFSVERPDGSNFTLKIRSTKLEDSAMYFCASSGGTSVSYEQYFGPGTRLTVT.

The J gene is TRBJ1-4, the V gene TRBV20-1; D remains ambiguous. This CDR3 is 15 amino acids long. V was shortened by 0 bases and J by 0 bases, with 8 bases between the two germline ends. The germline V gene encodes CDR1 DFQATT and CDR2 SNEGSKA (reference sequence). CDR3 DNA: TGCAGTGCTAGAGATACAGTCCCAACTAATGAAAAACTGTTTTTT. It encodes CSARDTVPTNEKLFF.

The chain couples TRBV4-3 to TRBJ2-2, with D unclear. Germline V gene sequence: CDR1 LGHNA, CDR2 YSLEER. This CDR3 has 12 amino acids. Trimming shortened V by 3 bases and J by 4 bases, and 3 bases separated the two germline ends. In DNA form, the CDR3 reads TGCGCCAGCAGCCACGCCACCGGGGAGCTGTTTTTT. Protein sequence: CASSHATGELFF.

This chain links TRBV11-2 with TRBJ2-1; D is perhaps TRBD2 (5 bases). Per the germline V gene, CDR1 is SGHAT and CDR2 is FQNNGV. Trimming removed 6 bases from V and 3 bases from J, with 15 bases in between. The CDR3 consists of 15 residues. The CDR3 loop is CASRRTGSIYNEQFF. The CDR3 nucleotides are TGTGCCAGCAGGCGCACGGGGAGCATCTACAATGAGCAGTTCTTC.

The chain couples TRBV12-5 to TRBJ2-3, with 10 bases matching TRBD1. CDR1 is LGHNT and CDR2 is FRNRAP in the germline V gene. The CDR3 is made up of 17 amino acids. V dropped 2 bases and J dropped 4; count of bases not matched to a gene: 9. The DNA for the CDR3 is TGTGCTAGTGGTTTGCCCGAGACAGGGGGCGATCCAGATACGCAGTATTTT. This gives the protein CASGLPETGGDPDTQYF.

This chain joins TRBV20-1 and TRBJ2-3; a possible D gene is TRBD1 (5 bases). Germline CDR1 and CDR2: DFQATT and SNEGSKA (reference sequence). Trimming removed 6 bases from V and 2 bases from J, with 15 bases in between. This CDR3 has 14 residues. CDR3 residues: CSAKRGGNTDTQYF. The CDR3 nucleotides are TGCAGTGCCAAAAGGGGCGGAAACACAGATACGCAGTATTTT.

This clonotype was seen ten or more times. This rearrangement joins TRBV12-3 or TRBV12-4 to TRBJ1-6; 8 bases align to TRBD1. V shed 5 bases, J shed 5 bases, and the junction held 5 bases outside the gene matches. CDR3 length: 15 amino acids. This chain's CDR3 is CASSPRTGNNSPLHF. DNA of the CDR3: TGTGCCAGCAGTCCAAGGACAGGGAATAATTCACCCCTCCACTTT.

The chain links TRBV7-8 to TRBJ2-1; 8 positions agree with TRBD2. V lost 4 bases, J lost 1 base, and 6 bases stayed unmatched. The CDR3 consists of 16 residues. Germline assignment: CDR1 SGHVS and CDR2 FQNEAQ. The DNA for the CDR3 is TGTGCCAGCAGCTCCATTCGCGGGGGGTCCTACAATGAGCAGTTCTTC. Protein: CASSSIRGGSYNEQFF.

Worth noting for this clonotype: One junction end disagrees with the germline gene, perhaps due to a read error. CDR3 bases: TGTGCCAGCAGCCAAGGGGGCGGGAGCTCCTACAATGGGCAGTTCTTC. Its protein is CASSQGGGSSYNGQFF. The chain combines TRBV4-2 with TRBJ2-1; 7 bases align to TRBD2. The CDR3 extends over 16 amino acids. Germline CDR1 LGHNA, CDR2 YNFKEQ.

The V gene is TRBV11-2, the J gene TRBJ1-2; TRBD1 matches 9 bases. This CDR3 is 15 amino acids long. J gave up 8 bases and V 4 bases, and 11 bases lay outside the gene matches. CDR1 and CDR2 from the germline V gene are SGHAT and FQNNGV. The CDR3 spells CASSSLPGQGLGYTF. The CDR3, as DNA: TGTGCCAGCAGCTCCCTTCCCGGACAGGGGTTAGGCTACACCTTC.

A few counts support this clonotype. The chain employs TRBV4-1 and TRBJ1-2; a possible D gene is TRBD1 (5 bases). Germline-derived CDR1 and CDR2 are MGHRA and YSYEKL. The CDR3 sequence is 14 residues long. V lost 3 bases and J lost 4, with 12 bases in between. The CDR3 reads CASSQTVGGYGYTF. CDR3 coding DNA: TGCGCCAGCAGCCAGACAGTGGGGGGCTATGGCTACACCTTC.

A word on this clonotype: At one of its ends the junction is not consistent with the germline gene, which may arise from a read error. CDR3 sequence reads: CANSQDRGIAYNEQFF. The CDR3 region has the DNA TGCGCCAACAGCCAAGATAGGGGAATAGCTTACAATGAGCAGTTCTTC. The chain couples TRBV4-3 to TRBJ2-1, with D possibly being TRBD1 (5 bases). Germline V gene data show CDR1 as LGHNA and CDR2 as YSLEER. There are 16 residues in the CDR3.

The chain employs TRBV7-8 and TRBJ2-2; D gene unclear. The CDR3 sequence is 15 residues long. The V gene's germline CDR1 is SGHVS and CDR2 FQNEAQ. V shed 1 base and J shed 7 bases, with 13 bases lying between them. DNA of the CDR3: TGTGCCAGCAGCTTAGGACTTTCGAAGGTCGGGGAGCTGTTTTTT. It specifies CASSLGLSKVGELFF. The full variable domain, completed using reference TRBV7-8 and TRBJ2-2, is GAGVSQSPRYKVAKRGQDVALRCDPISGHVSLFWYQQALGQGPEFLTYFQNEAQLDKSGLPSDRFFAERPEGSVSTLKIQRTQQEDSAVYLCASSLGLSKVGELFFGEGSRLTVL.

The chain recombines TRBV7-4 with TRBJ1-6; 9 bases are shared with TRBD1. V lost 5 bases, J lost 2 bases, and 10 bases stayed unmatched. The CDR3 is 18 residues long. The germline V gene has CDR1 SGHVT and CDR2 SQSDAQ. In DNA form, the CDR3 reads TGTGCCAGCAGCGCCGGAGGGGGGACAGGGCCCTATAATTCACCCCTCCACTTT. The encoded protein is CASSAGGGTGPYNSPLHF.

This clonotype has more than one count but fewer than ten. This chain uses TRBV4-1 with TRBJ1-2; tentatively, D is TRBD1 (6 bases). Trimming left V 0 bases short and J 5 bases short, with 13 bases between. In germline, CDR1 is MGHRA, CDR2 YSYEKL. This CDR3 comprises 15 residues. CDR3 sequence (DNA): TGCGCCAGCAGCCAAGATTTTTGGCAGGGGTATGGCTACACCTTC. Protein sequence: CASSQDFWQGYGYTF.